This T cell receptor (beta chain) was retrieved from a study of blood T cells in healthy people across ages. The authors ran a second PCR of 7 to 11 cycles using a sample-barcoded 5' primer and a J-beta primer mix. In TCRdb, the 5' RACE reads were re-called with MiXCR into one record per CDR3 protein. The table has about 280,000 distinct CDR3 sequences, around 30% seen once. CDR1 and CDR2 from the germline V gene are SGHRS and YFSETQ. V lost 0 bases and J 7 bases, leaving 8 bases between the germline ends. CDR3 length: 14 amino acids. This clonotype was obtained from a woman aged 65 to 85 in good health. The sample consisted of blood. V usage is TRBV5-1 and J usage is TRBJ1-6; D ambiguous. CDR3 sequence: CASSLDSANSPLHF. DNA for the CDR3: TGCGCCAGCAGCTTGGACAGTGCCAATTCACCCCTCCACTTT. Supplemented by reference TRBV5-1 and TRBJ1-6, the full variable domain reads KAGVTQTPRYLIKTRGQQVTLSCSPISGHRSVSWYQQTPGQGLQFLFEYFSETQRNKGNFPGRFSGRQFSNSRSEMNVSTLELGDSALYLCASSLDSANSPLHFGNGTRLTVT.